The 18 T cell receptor beta chains below all came from one sample that was sequenced in a study of blood T cell repertoires in COVID-19. The data were produced by immunoSEQ multiplex PCR, yet TCRdb's version contains in-frame clones alone and is incomplete. The repertoire holds roughly 54,000 clones, with 80% to 85% as singletons. Sequencing used peripheral blood. The receptors here all came from a man in his forties or fifties with acute or convalescent COVID-19.

The chain is built from TRBV19 and TRBJ2-3; TRBD2 matches 13 bases. Germline CDR1 reads LNHDA; CDR2 reads SQIVND (reference sequence). There are 19 residues in the CDR3. Trimming removed 4 bases from V and 1 base from J; junction bases left unmatched: 11. The CDR3 spells CASSKRLAGGPVGTDTQYF. The CDR3 coding sequence is TGTGCCAGTAGTAAACGACTAGCGGGAGGCCCGGTGGGCACAGATACGCAGTATTTT.

The genes are TRBV7-3 and TRBJ2-3, with 9 bases aligning to TRBD2. The CDR3 covers 14 residues. V gave up 5 bases and J gave up 4 bases; unmatched junction bases: 4. CDR1 SGHTA and CDR2 FQGTGA come from the germline V gene. The CDR3, as DNA: TGTGCCAGCAGCGTAGCGGGGGAGGCAGATACGCAGTATTTT. It yields the protein CASSVAGEADTQYF.

The genes are TRBV10-2 and TRBJ1-1; D remains ambiguous. Germline V gene lookup returns CDR1 WSHSY and CDR2 SAAADI. The length of the CDR3 is 11 residues. The V and J ends lost 6 bases and 11 bases respectively, with 13 bases between them. The CDR3 DNA sequence: TGCGCCAGCAGCGAACAGTCTGTTGCTTTCTTT. Its translation: CASSEQSVAFF.

The chain has TRBV19 and TRBJ1-3, with no clear D. Per germline, CDR1 LNHDA and CDR2 SQIVND (reference sequence). This CDR3 spans 15 amino acids. V lost 3 bases, J lost 1 base, and 10 bases lay in between. The CDR3 DNA reads as TGTGCCAGTAGTATTGCGGCGGGATCTGGAAACACCATATATTTT. Its protein product is CASSIAAGSGNTIYF.

This clone was counted a single time. The J gene is TRBJ2-7, the V gene TRBV27; 7 nucleotides match TRBD2. The CDR3 has 13 residues. The V and J ends lost 3 bases and 7 bases, in that order; junction bases with no gene match: 6. Germline-derived CDR1 and CDR2 are MNHEY and SMNVEV (reference sequence). DNA for the CDR3: TGTGCCAGCAGTTTGGGCGCGGGAGTTGAGCAGTACTTC. It translates to CASSLGAGVEQYF.

The table lists this clone with a few counts. The rearrangement uses TRBV2 and TRBJ2-1, with D perhaps TRBD2 (6 bases). V was trimmed by 6 bases and J by 0 bases, leaving 15 bases between them. Per the germline V gene, CDR1 is SNHLY and CDR2 is FYNNEI. This CDR3 has 16 residues. In DNA, the CDR3 is TGTGCCAGCAGGGGTCTAGCGACTATCTCCTACAATGAGCAGTTCTTC. Its translation is CASRGLATISYNEQFF.

The gene calls are TRBV28 and TRBJ2-7; 10 positions match TRBD2. Trimming removed 6 bases from V and 2 bases from J; junction bases left unmatched: 10. Germline CDR1 and CDR2: MDHEN and SYDVKM. The CDR3 contains 16 residues. The CDR3 coding sequence is TGTGCCAGCAGCCCCCGGGGTAGCGGGAGGACCTACGAGCAGTACTTC. As protein: CASSPRGSGRTYEQYF.

This chain uses TRBV5-4 with TRBJ2-7; D gene ambiguous. The ends were cut back, 4 bases at V and 4 bases at J, with 9 bases in the middle. The germline CDR1 and CDR2 sequences are SGHNT and YYREEE (reference sequence). The CDR3 loop spans 12 amino acids. CDR3 in amino acids: CASSRDGYEQYF. The CDR3 bases are TGTGCCAGCAGCAGAGACGGGTACGAGCAGTACTTC.

This chain connects TRBV18 to TRBJ2-5, with 12 bases lining up with TRBD2. This CDR3 spans 16 amino acids. The germline CDR1 and CDR2 sequences are KGHSH and LQKENI. The trim removed 2 bases at V and 5 bases at J, leaving 6 bases unmatched. The CDR3 protein is CASSPSLAGGLETQYF. CDR3 bases: TGTGCCAGCTCACCAAGTCTAGCGGGGGGGCTGGAGACCCAGTACTTC.

The J gene is TRBJ1-4, the V gene TRBV7-7; 11 bases agree with TRBD1. Trimming at V came to 5 bases and at J to 6 bases, leaving 5 bases not matched to a gene. Germline V lookup: CDR1 SSHAT, CDR2 FNYEAQ (reference sequence). The CDR3 contains 15 residues. This CDR3 reads CASSPRTGGHEKLFF. In DNA, the CDR3 is TGTGCCAGCAGCCCACGGACAGGGGGCCATGAAAAACTGTTTTTT.

The chain employs TRBV18 and TRBJ1-1; a weak D match, TRBD1 (6 bases). Trimming took off 3 bases at V and 1 base at J, with 9 bases between the two ends. Germline lookup yields CDR1 KGHSH and CDR2 LQKENI. The CDR3 has 14 amino acids. The CDR3 spells CASSPTTGNTEAFF. The CDR3, as DNA: TGTGCCAGCTCACCGACGACAGGGAACACTGAAGCTTTCTTT. Full variable domain (outside the CDR3, taken from reference TRBV18 and TRBJ1-1): NAGVMQNPRHLVRRRGQEARLRCSPMKGHSHVYWYRQLPEEGLKFMVYLQKENIIDESGMPKERFSAEFPKEGPSILRIQQVVRGDSAAYFCASSPTTGNTEAFFGQGTRLTVV.

This rearrangement joins TRBV24-1 to TRBJ2-5, with D possibly being TRBD1 (5 bases). Germline V gene sequence: CDR1 KGHDR, CDR2 SFDVKD. The CDR3 consists of 14 residues. V was cut by 8 bases and J by 5 bases, with 17 bases left in between. The CDR3 is CATIFGQGRETQYF. For the CDR3, the DNA is TGTGCCACCATATTTGGTCAGGGAAGGGAGACCCAGTACTTC.

The rearrangement uses TRBV5-6 and TRBJ2-7; a weak D match, TRBD2 (6 bases). With 0 bases removed from V and 0 bases from J, the gap between germline ends came to 7 bases. The CDR3 is 14 residues long. The germline V gene has CDR1 SGHDT and CDR2 YYEEEE. The DNA for the CDR3 is TGTGCCAGCAGCTTGGGGGAGGCCTCCTACGAGCAGTACTTC. It is translated as CASSLGEASYEQYF.

The V gene is TRBV4-1, the J gene TRBJ2-5; 14 bases fit TRBD2. CDR1 is MGHRA, CDR2 YSYEKL, per germline. This CDR3 comprises 17 residues. After removal of 1 base from V and 3 bases from J, the junction contained 4 bases not matched to a gene. For the CDR3, the DNA is TGCGCCAGCAGCCAAGGCTGGACTAGCGGGGGGAAAGAGACCCAGTACTTC. Amino acids: CASSQGWTSGGKETQYF.

J is TRBJ1-2 and V is TRBV19; no definite D call. Trimming took off 7 bases at V and 8 bases at J, with 11 bases between the two ends. CDR1 is LNHDA and CDR2 is SQIVND in the germline V gene (reference sequence). The CDR3 is made up of 11 amino acids. CDR3 sequence (DNA): TGTGCCAGTATTGGAGGAAAGGGCTACACCTTC. Its protein is CASIGGKGYTF. The variable domain in full, completed from reference TRBV19 and TRBJ1-2, reads DGGITQSPKYLFRKEGQNVTLSCEQNLNHDAMYWYRQDPGQGLRLIYYSQIVNDFQKGDIAEGYSVSREKKESFPLTVTSAQKNPTAFYLCASIGGKGYTFGSGTRLTVV.

The chain carries TRBV9 and TRBJ1-2; tentative D call: TRBD1 (5 bases). Germline-derived CDR1 and CDR2 are SGDLS and YYNGEE. The CDR3 is made up of 14 amino acids. V lost 3 bases and J lost 3, with 12 bases in between. The CDR3 nucleotides read TGTGCCAGCAGCGGACTGCGGGGCGACTATGGCTACACCTTC. It is translated as CASSGLRGDYGYTF.

The genes are TRBV24-1 and TRBJ2-1, with TRBD2 matching over 8 bases. J was trimmed by 8 bases and V by 8 bases; bases with no gene match: 10. The germline V gene has CDR1 KGHDR and CDR2 SFDVKD. The CDR3 spans 14 residues. In nucleotides, the CDR3 is TGTGCCACCACCCCCGGCGGGAGGTCGGATGAGCAGTTCTTC. Translation: CATTPGGRSDEQFF.

The rearrangement joins TRBV3-1 (or the pseudogene TRBV3-2) to TRBJ2-7, with 8 bases identical to TRBD2. The V segment lost 8 bases and the J segment 5 bases; nucleotides outside the gene matches: 17. Germline CDR1 LGHDT, CDR2 YNNKEL (reference sequence). The CDR3 is 16 amino acids. CDR3 DNA: TGTGCCAGCCGGTCACAGCGGGAGAAAGGCTGGGACGAGCAGTACTTC. Translated, it gives CASRSQREKGWDEQYF.